This T cell receptor (beta chain) stems from a study of CD8+ T cells in alopecia areata. Study-level information: Those treated were given oral tofacitinib at 5 to 10 mg twice daily.

Extracted from the samples, RNA was reverse transcribed into cDNA to serve as the sequencing template. Produced via immunoSEQ multiplex PCR; TCRdb's table is partial and in-frame only. Of approximately 180,000 clones in the sample, about 70% are singletons; the top ten hold over 10%. Points on this clone: Its antigen is currently unknown.

Lesional scalp punch biopsies and peripheral blood came from alopecia areata patients. Germline V gene sequence: CDR1 GTSNPN, CDR2 SVGIG (reference sequence). Losses at the gene ends were 4 bases for V and 0 bases for J; bases not matched to a gene: 0. This CDR3 has 13 residues. General study findings and limits: Scalp sample data also include resident alphabeta T cells from normal skin.

This clonotype was sampled from a human donor with alopecia areata. The chain is built from TRBV30 and TRBJ2-7; 10 nucleotides match TRBD2. The specimen comprised CD8+ T cells sorted from blood, sampled at week 0. In DNA, the CDR3 is TGTGCCTGGACTAGCGGGAGCTCCTACGAGCAGTACTTC. Protein: CAWTSGSSYEQYF.